The table lists the clone carrying this T cell receptor beta chain with a few counts. Its antigen is unknown. This specimen comes from a study of CD8+ T cells in alopecia areata. Study-level information: Each of the treated patients was given oral tofacitinib, 5 to 10 mg twice daily, for moderate-to-severe alopecia areata. Findings of the study overall: Lesional scalp, especially alopecia totalis/universalis, showed higher clonality than normal scalp.

RNA, once extracted, was reverse transcribed into cDNA for use as the sequencing template. Some clones are missing from TCRdb's copy, which holds only in-frame ones; the method was immunoSEQ multiplex PCR. The sample has 10,000 to 15,000 clones, 45% to 70% seen once. In alopecia areata patients, both lesional scalp punch biopsies and peripheral blood were collected. After removal of 3 bases from V and 8 bases from J, the junction contained 16 bases not matched to a gene. Germline values: CDR1 SGHAT, CDR2 FQNNGV. This CDR3 has 18 amino acids. Input material: skin. This receptor was taken from a human donor with alopecia areata. The gene calls are TRBV11-2 and TRBJ1-4, with 9 bases identical to TRBD1. The CDR3 is CASSFFSTSGQGLEKLFF. In DNA, the CDR3 is TGTGCCAGCAGCTTCTTTAGTACATCGGGACAGGGTTTGGAAAAACTGTTTTTT.